A selection of T cell receptor beta chains follows, all from one sample in a study of blood T cell repertoires in COVID-19. Profiling relied on immunoSEQ multiplex PCR, and the TCRdb table lists in-frame clones only, not all of them. The sample shows about 320,000 clones, under 90% of them seen only once. The sample comprised peripheral blood. The receptor source for this set is a woman aged 25 to 39 with COVID-19, enrolled during active disease. Each CDR3 is given with its conserved first and last residue. A D gene is named only where the DNA matches it firmly.

v_call	j_call	d_call	cdr3_aa
TRBV19	TRBJ2-7	-	CASSLDASSYEQYF
TRBV11-2	TRBJ1-2	-	CASTAGWTQGSYGYTF
TRBV5-1	TRBJ1-5	TRBD1	CASSLLGQGNQPQHF
TRBV7-8	TRBJ1-2	-	CASSRAGGQGYTF
TRBV11-2	TRBJ2-3	-	CASSSRQSTDTQYF
TRBV7-9	TRBJ2-3	TRBD2	CASSAGGLDTQYF
TRBV5-5	TRBJ2-7	-	CASSFQGGYVYEQYF
TRBV13	TRBJ1-2	-	CASSTRTDSGGYTF
TRBV5-6	TRBJ2-1	-	CASSFWAGNEQFF
TRBV3-1/TRBV3-2	TRBJ1-6	-	CASSQPNTQGNSPLHF
TRBV18	TRBJ1-1	-	CASSPRAGPTEAFF
TRBV2	TRBJ1-6	TRBD1	CASSVPGTGNSPLHF
TRBV12-3/TRBV12-4	TRBJ1-1	-	CASSLVTGTEAFF
TRBV5-1	TRBJ1-2	TRBD1	CASSLTGTGYGYTF
TRBV27	TRBJ1-5	-	CASSLRGSTGPNQPQHF
TRBV5-4	TRBJ1-1	-	CASSSPKRNTEAFF
TRBV5-1	TRBJ1-1	-	CASSWGQNTEAFF
TRBV11-2	TRBJ2-2	TRBD1	CASSSTGVLNTGELFF
TRBV5-1	TRBJ2-1	-	CASSSQTPDGGNEQFF
TRBV1	TRBJ1-3	-	CTSTQLSGNTIYF
TRBV19	TRBJ1-5	-	CASSFDSGNQPQHF
TRBV27	TRBJ2-5	-	CASSLFGETQYF
TRBV9	TRBJ1-5	-	CASSPGGPSQPQHF
TRBV5-4	TRBJ1-2	TRBD1	CASSRYPLDRGRYGYTF
TRBV7-9	TRBJ1-5	-	CASSLGLSGPQHF
TRBV19	TRBJ1-1	-	CASSPQGLNTEAFF
TRBV6-5	TRBJ2-4	-	CASSRDSGDKNIQYF
TRBV3-1/TRBV3-2	TRBJ2-5	TRBD1	CASRGTGQETQYF
TRBV9	TRBJ1-2	-	CASGQFYGYTF
TRBV2	TRBJ2-7	TRBD1	CASETGGGFYEQYF
TRBV18	TRBJ2-1	TRBD2	CASSPRISGGAYNEQFF
TRBV10-3	TRBJ2-7	-	CAISDVEVRTSYEQYF
TRBV5-1	TRBJ1-2	TRBD1	CASSVDDRGRYGYTF